This TCR beta chain was obtained from a study of cytomegalovirus exposure and HLA in healthy donors. The PCR employed 60 Vbeta primers together with 13 Jbeta primers. TCRdb's copy holds only in-frame clones and misses some; the assay was immunoSEQ multiplex PCR. The sample includes about 140,000 clones, approximately 80% of them seen just once. Study-wide points: A later look showed TCR association rates differing by HLA locus, highest for DRB1 and lowest for HLA-C. According to an earlier analysis, most TCR beta V segments yielded productive rearrangements about 90% or about 30% of the time.

This clone was found a few times. The antigen is undetermined. V shed 3 bases and J 2 bases; nucleotides not matched to a gene: 12. The CDR3 totals 19 residues. The germline V gene has CDR1 SGDLS and CDR2 YYNGEE. The TCR sequence derives from a man younger than 30 in good health and CMV-seronegative. Sample: PBMCs. The chain carries TRBV9 and TRBJ2-1, with 12 bases matching TRBD2. CDR3 coding DNA: TGTGCCAGCAGCGCTCCTCTAGCGGGAGGGCTCCGAGCCTACAATGAGCAGTTCTTC. It yields the protein CASSAPLAGGLRAYNEQFF.